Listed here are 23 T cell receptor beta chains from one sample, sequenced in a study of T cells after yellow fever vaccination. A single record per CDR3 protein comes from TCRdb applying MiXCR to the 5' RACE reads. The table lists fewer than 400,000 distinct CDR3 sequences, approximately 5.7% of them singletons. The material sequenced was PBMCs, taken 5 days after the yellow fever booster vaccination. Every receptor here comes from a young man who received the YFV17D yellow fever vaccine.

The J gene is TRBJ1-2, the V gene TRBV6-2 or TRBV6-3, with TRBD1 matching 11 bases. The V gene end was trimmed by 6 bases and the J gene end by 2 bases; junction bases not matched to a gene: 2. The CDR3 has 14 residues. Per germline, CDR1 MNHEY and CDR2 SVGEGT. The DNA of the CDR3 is TGTGCCAGCAGCGGACAGGGGGCGAACTATGGCTACACCTTC. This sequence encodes CASSGQGANYGYTF.

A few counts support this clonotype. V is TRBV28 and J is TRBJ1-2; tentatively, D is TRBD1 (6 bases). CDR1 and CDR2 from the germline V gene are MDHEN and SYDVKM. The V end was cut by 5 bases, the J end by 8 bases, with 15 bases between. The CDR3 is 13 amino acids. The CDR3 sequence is CASSPDRTKGYTF. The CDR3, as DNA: TGTGCCAGCAGTCCAGACAGGACTAAAGGCTACACCTTC.

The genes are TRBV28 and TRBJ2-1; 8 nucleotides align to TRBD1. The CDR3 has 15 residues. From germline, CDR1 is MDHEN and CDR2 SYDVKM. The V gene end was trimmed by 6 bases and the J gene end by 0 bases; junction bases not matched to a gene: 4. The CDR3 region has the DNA TGTGCCAGCAGACCAGGGGGCAACTCCTACAATGAGCAGTTCTTC. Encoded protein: CASRPGGNSYNEQFF.

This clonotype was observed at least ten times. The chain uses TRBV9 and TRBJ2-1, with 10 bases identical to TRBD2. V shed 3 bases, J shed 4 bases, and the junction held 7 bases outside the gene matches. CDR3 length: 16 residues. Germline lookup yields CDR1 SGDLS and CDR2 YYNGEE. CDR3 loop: CASSGVAGGPYNEQFF. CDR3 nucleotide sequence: TGTGCCAGCAGCGGAGTAGCGGGAGGTCCGTACAATGAGCAGTTCTTC.

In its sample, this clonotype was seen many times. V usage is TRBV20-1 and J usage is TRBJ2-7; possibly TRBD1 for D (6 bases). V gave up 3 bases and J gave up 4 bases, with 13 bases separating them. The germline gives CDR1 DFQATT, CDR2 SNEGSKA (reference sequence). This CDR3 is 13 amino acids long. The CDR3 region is CSASSTGFYEQYF. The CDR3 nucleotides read TGCAGTGCTAGCTCCACAGGGTTTTACGAGCAGTACTTC.

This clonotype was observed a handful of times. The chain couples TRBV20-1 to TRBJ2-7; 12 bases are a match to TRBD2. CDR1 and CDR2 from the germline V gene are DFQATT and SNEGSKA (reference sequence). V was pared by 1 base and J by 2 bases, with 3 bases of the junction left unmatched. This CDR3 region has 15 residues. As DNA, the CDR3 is TGCAGTGCTAGAGGGACTAGCGGGACCGCCTACGAGCAGTACTTC. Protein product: CSARGTSGTAYEQYF.

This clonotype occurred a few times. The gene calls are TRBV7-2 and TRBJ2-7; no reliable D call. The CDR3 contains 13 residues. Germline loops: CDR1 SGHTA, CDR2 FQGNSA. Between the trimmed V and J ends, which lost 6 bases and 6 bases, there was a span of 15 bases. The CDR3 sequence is CASSPRPEGEQYF. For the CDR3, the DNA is TGTGCCAGCAGTCCCCGGCCCGAAGGCGAGCAGTACTTC.

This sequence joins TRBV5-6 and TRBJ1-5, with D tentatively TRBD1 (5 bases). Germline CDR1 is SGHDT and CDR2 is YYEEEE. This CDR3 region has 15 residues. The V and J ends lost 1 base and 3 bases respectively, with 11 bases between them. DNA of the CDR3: TGTGCCAGCAGCTTGTGGGGGGTAAACAATCAGCCCCAGCATTTT. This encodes CASSLWGVNNQPQHF.

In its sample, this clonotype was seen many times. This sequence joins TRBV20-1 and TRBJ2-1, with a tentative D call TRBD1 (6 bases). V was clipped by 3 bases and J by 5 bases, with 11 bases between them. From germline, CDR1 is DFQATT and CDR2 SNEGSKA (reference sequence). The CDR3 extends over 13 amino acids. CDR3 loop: CSASRQADNEQFF. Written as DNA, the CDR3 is TGCAGTGCTAGTCGACAGGCGGACAATGAGCAGTTCTTC.

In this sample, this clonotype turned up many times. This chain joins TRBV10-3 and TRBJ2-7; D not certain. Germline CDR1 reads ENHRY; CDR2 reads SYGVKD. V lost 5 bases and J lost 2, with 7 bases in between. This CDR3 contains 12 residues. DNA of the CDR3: TGTGCCATCAGTACTCAAACCTACGAGCAGTACTTC. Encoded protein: CAISTQTYEQYF.

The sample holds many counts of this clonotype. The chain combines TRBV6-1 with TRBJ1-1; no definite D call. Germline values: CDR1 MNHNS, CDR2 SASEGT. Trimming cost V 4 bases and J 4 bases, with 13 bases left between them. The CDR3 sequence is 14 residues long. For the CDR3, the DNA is TGTGCCAGCAGTGCTTTTTCGGGCGCCACTGAAGCTTTCTTT. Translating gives CASSAFSGATEAFF.

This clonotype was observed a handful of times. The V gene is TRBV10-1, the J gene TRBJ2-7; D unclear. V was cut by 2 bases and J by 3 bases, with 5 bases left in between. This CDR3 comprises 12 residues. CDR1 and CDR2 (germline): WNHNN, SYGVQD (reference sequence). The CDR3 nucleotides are TGCGCCAGCAGTGAGGGGATCTACGAGCAGTACTTC. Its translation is CASSEGIYEQYF.

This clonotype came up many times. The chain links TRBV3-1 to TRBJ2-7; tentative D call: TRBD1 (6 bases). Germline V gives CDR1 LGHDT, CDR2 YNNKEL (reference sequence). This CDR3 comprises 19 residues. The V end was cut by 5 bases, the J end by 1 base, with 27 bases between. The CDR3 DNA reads TGTGCCAGCAGCTCCTCCGCAATCTGGCGGCAGGGGCTTTCCTACGAGCAGTACTTC. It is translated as CASSSSAIWRQGLSYEQYF.

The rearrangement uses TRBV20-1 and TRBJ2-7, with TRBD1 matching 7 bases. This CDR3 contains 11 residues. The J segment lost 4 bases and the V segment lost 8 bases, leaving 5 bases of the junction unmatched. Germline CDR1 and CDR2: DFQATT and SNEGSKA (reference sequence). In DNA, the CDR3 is TGCAGTACGGGACAGCCTTACGAGCAGTACTTC. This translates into CSTGQPYEQYF.

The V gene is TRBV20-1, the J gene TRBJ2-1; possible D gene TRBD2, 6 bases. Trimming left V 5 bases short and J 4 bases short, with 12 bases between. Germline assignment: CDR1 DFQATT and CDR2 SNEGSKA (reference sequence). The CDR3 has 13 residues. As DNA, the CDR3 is TGCAGTGCTCCGACTAGGCCATACAATGAGCAGTTCTTC. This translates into CSAPTRPYNEQFF.

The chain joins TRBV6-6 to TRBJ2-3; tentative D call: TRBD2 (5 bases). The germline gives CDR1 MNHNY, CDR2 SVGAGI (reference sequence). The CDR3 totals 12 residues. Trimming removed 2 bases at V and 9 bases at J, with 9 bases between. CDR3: CASSYVGVTQYF. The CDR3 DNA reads TGTGCCAGCAGTTACGTGGGAGTCACGCAGTATTTT.

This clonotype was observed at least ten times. DNA for the CDR3: TGTGCCAGCAGCCGGACCTCCTACAATGAGCAGTTCTTC. Translating it yields CASSRTSYNEQFF. The chain joins TRBV7-2 to TRBJ2-1, with D unclear. The CDR3 sequence is 13 residues long. V gave up 5 bases and J gave up 0 bases, with 5 bases separating them. Germline assignment: CDR1 SGHTA and CDR2 FQGNSA.

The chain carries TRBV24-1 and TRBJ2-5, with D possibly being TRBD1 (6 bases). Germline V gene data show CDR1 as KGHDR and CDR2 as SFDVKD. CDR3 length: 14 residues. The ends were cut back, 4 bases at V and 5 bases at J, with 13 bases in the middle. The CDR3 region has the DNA TGTGCCACCAGTGACCCCACAGGGTTGGAGACCCAGTACTTC. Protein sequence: CATSDPTGLETQYF.

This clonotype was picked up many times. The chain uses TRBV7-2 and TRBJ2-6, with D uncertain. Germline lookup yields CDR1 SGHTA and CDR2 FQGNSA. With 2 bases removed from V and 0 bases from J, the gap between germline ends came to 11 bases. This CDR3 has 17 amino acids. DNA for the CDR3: TGTGCCAGCAGCTTAAACGTCCAGATCTCTGGGGCCAACGTCCTGACTTTC. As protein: CASSLNVQISGANVLTF.

Here the CDR3 DNA reads TGTGCCAGCAGCTTAGGACCAGCGGGAGGAACAGATACGCAGTATTTT. As protein: CASSLGPAGGTDTQYF. The genes are TRBV11-2 and TRBJ2-3; 9 nucleotides align to TRBD2. V shed 1 base and J 3 bases; nucleotides not matched to a gene: 5. CDR3 size: 16 residues. Germline CDR1 and CDR2: SGHAT and FQNNGV.

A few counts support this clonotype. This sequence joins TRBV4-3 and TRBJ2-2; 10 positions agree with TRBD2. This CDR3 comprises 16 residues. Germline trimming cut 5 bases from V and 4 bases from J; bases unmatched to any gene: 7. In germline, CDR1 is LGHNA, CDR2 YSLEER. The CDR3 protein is CASSKREGSGTGELFF. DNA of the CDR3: TGCGCCAGCAGCAAGCGGGAGGGCAGCGGCACCGGGGAGCTGTTTTTT.

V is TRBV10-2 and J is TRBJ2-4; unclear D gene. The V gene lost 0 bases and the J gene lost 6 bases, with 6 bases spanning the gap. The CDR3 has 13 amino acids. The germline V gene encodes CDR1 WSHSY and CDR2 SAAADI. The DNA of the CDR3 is TGCGCCAGCAGTGAGTCGAATGTAAACATTCAGTACTTC. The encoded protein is CASSESNVNIQYF.

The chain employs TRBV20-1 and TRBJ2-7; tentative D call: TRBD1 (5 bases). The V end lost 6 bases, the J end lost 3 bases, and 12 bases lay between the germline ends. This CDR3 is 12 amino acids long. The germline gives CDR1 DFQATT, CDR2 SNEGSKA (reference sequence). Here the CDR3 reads CSASKGIYEQYF. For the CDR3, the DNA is TGCAGTGCAAGTAAGGGGATCTACGAGCAGTACTTC.